The sequence of this TCR beta chain was determined in a study of shared clonotypes between healthy human individuals. The study, taken as a whole, reports: With few donors, the genetic and exposure-history diversity represented was limited. Only blood was sampled; tissue repertoires likely differ.

Assay used: immunoSEQ multiplex PCR; TCRdb lists only in-frame clones, some missing. The sample holds millions of clones, roughly nine tenths seen once. Notes on this clone: Its antigen remains unknown.

The sequence derives from a man aged 18 to 30 in good health. Input material: naive CD4+ T cells sorted from blood. Subset meaning: CD45RA+ positively selected.

The CDR3 DNA reads TGTGCCATCAGTTCACAGGGCAACGGCTACACCTTC. This translates into CAISSQGNGYTF. The chain is built from TRBV10-3 and TRBJ1-2; D perhaps matches TRBD1 (6 bases). The CDR3 is 12 residues long. Per the germline V gene, CDR1 is ENHRY and CDR2 is SYGVKD. The V gene lost 5 bases and the J gene lost 8 bases, with 12 bases spanning the gap.